A selection of T cell receptor beta chains follows, all from one sample in a study of blood T cell repertoires in COVID-19. The data were produced by immunoSEQ multiplex PCR, yet TCRdb's version contains in-frame clones alone and is incomplete. This table holds roughly 250,000 clones, about 90% found once. The sample consisted of peripheral blood. Receptors originate from a man in his 60s who had recovered from COVID-19. CDR3s include the opening cysteine and the closing phenylalanine or tryptophan. The D gene is left open where the match is weak. Part of the rows lack a size; the others show once, few, many or a class for expanded clones.

D gene: TRBD1
clone size: .
V gene: TRBV6-5
J gene: TRBJ1-6
CDR3 protein: CASIDARGTSPLHF
CDR3 DNA: TGTGCCAGCATAGACGCCAGGGGGACATCACCCCTCCACTTT

D gene: .
clone size: .
V gene: TRBV30
J gene: TRBJ2-5
CDR3 protein: CAWSVRQDGTQYF
CDR3 DNA: TGTGCCTGGAGTGTTCGGCAGGATGGGACCCAGTACTTC

D gene: .
clone size: .
V gene: TRBV24-1
J gene: TRBJ1-2
CDR3 protein: CATSDLQGNYGYTF
CDR3 DNA: TGTGCCACCAGTGATTTGCAGGGGAACTATGGCTACACCTTC

D gene: TRBD2
clone size: .
V gene: TRBV30
J gene: TRBJ2-1
CDR3 protein: CAWSETSGVKNEQFF
CDR3 DNA: TGTGCCTGGAGTGAGACTAGCGGGGTTAAAAATGAGCAGTTCTTC

D gene: TRBD1
clone size: .
V gene: TRBV11-2
J gene: TRBJ1-1
CDR3 protein: CASSTRTGRLGMNTEAFF
CDR3 DNA: TGTGCCAGCAGCACCCGGACAGGGAGGTTGGGAATGAACACTGAAGCTTTCTTT

D gene: TRBD2
clone size: .
V gene: TRBV11-2
J gene: TRBJ2-1
CDR3 protein: CASSLVPGGNEQFF
CDR3 DNA: TGTGCCAGCAGCTTAGTGCCGGGGGGGAATGAGCAGTTCTTC

D gene: .
clone size: few
V gene: TRBV27
J gene: TRBJ1-2
CDR3 protein: CASRAEDYGYTF
CDR3 DNA: TGTGCCAGCCGGGCGGAGGACTATGGCTACACCTTC

D gene: TRBD1
clone size: .
V gene: TRBV3-1/TRBV3-2
J gene: TRBJ2-2
CDR3 protein: CASSQSRSRGRSGELFF
CDR3 DNA: TGTGCCAGCAGCCAATCTCGGTCGAGGGGGCGGTCCGGGGAGCTGTTTTTT

D gene: TRBD2
clone size: .
V gene: TRBV9
J gene: TRBJ2-3
CDR3 protein: CASSGPLRGGTDTQYF
CDR3 DNA: TGTGCCAGCAGCGGGCCACTTCGGGGGGGCACAGATACGCAGTATTTT

D gene: TRBD1
clone size: .
V gene: TRBV30
J gene: TRBJ2-5
CDR3 protein: CAWGRQGFGETQYF
CDR3 DNA: TGTGCCTGGGGACGACAGGGGTTTGGGGAGACCCAGTACTTC

D gene: .
clone size: .
V gene: TRBV30
J gene: TRBJ1-2
CDR3 protein: CAWSLDYYGYTF
CDR3 DNA: TGTGCCTGGAGTTTAGACTACTATGGCTACACCTTC

D gene: .
clone size: .
V gene: TRBV6-5
J gene: TRBJ1-3
CDR3 protein: CASFELSGNTIYF
CDR3 DNA: TGTGCCAGCTTCGAGCTCTCTGGAAACACCATATATTTT

D gene: TRBD2
clone size: .
V gene: TRBV30
J gene: TRBJ2-5
CDR3 protein: CAWSESGAEETQYF
CDR3 DNA: TGTGCCTGGAGTGAAAGCGGGGCAGAGGAGACCCAGTACTTC

D gene: .
clone size: .
V gene: TRBV19
J gene: TRBJ1-2
CDR3 protein: CAKGRRGYTF
CDR3 DNA: TGTGCCAAGGGGCGGCGGGGCTACACCTTC

D gene: .
clone size: .
V gene: TRBV7-9
J gene: TRBJ2-3
CDR3 protein: CASSFPTSTDTQYF
CDR3 DNA: TGTGCCAGCAGCTTCCCGACTAGCACAGATACGCAGTATTTT

D gene: TRBD1
clone size: .
V gene: TRBV18
J gene: TRBJ2-3
CDR3 protein: CASSPYEGATDTQYF
CDR3 DNA: TGTGCCAGCTCACCATACGAGGGGGCAACAGATACGCAGTATTTT

D gene: TRBD1
clone size: .
V gene: TRBV11-2
J gene: TRBJ1-5
CDR3 protein: CASSLGTGFQPQHF
CDR3 DNA: TGTGCCAGCAGCTTAGGGACAGGGTTCCAGCCCCAGCATTTT

D gene: TRBD1
clone size: .
V gene: TRBV11-2
J gene: TRBJ1-5
CDR3 protein: CASSSRTGVQPQHF
CDR3 DNA: TGTGCCAGCAGCTCGAGGACAGGGGTCCAGCCCCAGCATTTT

D gene: .
clone size: few
V gene: TRBV15
J gene: TRBJ1-6
CDR3 protein: CATSGESAGQRFSPLHF
CDR3 DNA: TGTGCCACCAGCGGAGAGAGCGCAGGACAGCGTTTTTCACCCCTCCACTTT

D gene: .
clone size: once
V gene: TRBV15
J gene: TRBJ1-5
CDR3 protein: CATSREVAPNQPQHF
CDR3 DNA: TGTGCCACCAGCAGGGAGGTTGCCCCCAATCAGCCCCAGCATTTT